The clone carrying this T cell receptor (beta chain) appeared a few times. Its antigen remains unidentified. This specimen belongs to a study of immune evolution from preneoplasia to lung adenocarcinoma. Study background: HLA loss of heterozygosity: about 7% AIS, about 14% MIA, about 35% ADC, none AAH.

After pathologic assessment, macro-dissection selected premalignant or tumor cells for extraction. Overall study results and limits: Clonality was highest in normal lung, lower in later-stage lesions apparently.

This table comes from immunoSEQ multiplex PCR, and its TCRdb copy is limited to in-frame clones, with some not included. The sample consists of about 6,100 clones, approximately 79% of them appearing once. The CDR3 loop spans 18 amino acids. Per the germline V gene, CDR1 is MGHRA and CDR2 is YSYEKL. V was shortened by 0 bases and J by 0 bases, with 15 bases between the two germline ends. The sequence was obtained from a person aged 55-80 years with lung adenocarcinoma. V and J are TRBV4-1 and TRBJ1-3; D not certain. The source material was FFPE minimally invasive lung adenocarcinoma tissue. This chain's CDR3 is CASSQDPSDASSGNTIYF. DNA of the CDR3: TGCGCCAGCAGCCAAGATCCGTCGGACGCGAGCTCTGGAAACACCATATATTTT.